Sequencing of this T cell receptor beta chain was carried out in a study of cytomegalovirus exposure and HLA in healthy donors. Study conclusions and caveats: Immune exposure was documented only through CMV serostatus.

With respect to this clone: What it binds is unknown.

The PCR contained 60 Vbeta and 13 Jbeta primers. TCRdb's copy holds only in-frame clones and misses some; the assay was immunoSEQ multiplex PCR. The sample has roughly 230,000 clones, over 90% seen once. This TCR was sampled from a girl under 10 years old in good health and CMV-seronegative. Sequencing used PBMCs.

The CDR3 loop reads CASGLDRDGYTF. The CDR3 region has the DNA TGTGCTAGTGGTTTGGACAGGGATGGCTACACCTTC. The gene calls are TRBV12-5 and TRBJ1-2; a possible D gene is TRBD1 (6 bases). Germline V lookup: CDR1 LGHNT, CDR2 FRNRAP. Trimming shortened V by 1 base and J by 6 bases, and 6 bases separated the two germline ends. The CDR3 is made up of 12 amino acids.